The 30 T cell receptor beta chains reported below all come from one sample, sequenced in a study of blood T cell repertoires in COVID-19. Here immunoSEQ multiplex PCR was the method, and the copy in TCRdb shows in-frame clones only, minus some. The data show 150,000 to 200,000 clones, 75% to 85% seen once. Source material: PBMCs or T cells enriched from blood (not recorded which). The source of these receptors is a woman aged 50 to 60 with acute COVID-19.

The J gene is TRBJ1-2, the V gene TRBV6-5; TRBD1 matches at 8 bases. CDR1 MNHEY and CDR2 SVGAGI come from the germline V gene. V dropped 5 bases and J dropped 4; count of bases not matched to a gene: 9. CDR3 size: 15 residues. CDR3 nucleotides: TGTGCCAGCAGTACCCCCAGGGGGCCCGTCTATGGCTACACCTTC. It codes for CASSTPRGPVYGYTF.

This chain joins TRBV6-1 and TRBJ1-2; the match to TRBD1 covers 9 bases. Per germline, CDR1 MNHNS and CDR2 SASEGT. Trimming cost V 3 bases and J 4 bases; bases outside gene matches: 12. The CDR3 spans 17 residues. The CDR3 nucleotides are TGTGCCAGCAGTGACTTTACCGGGACAGGGCGGTTCTATGGCTACACCTTC. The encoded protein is CASSDFTGTGRFYGYTF.

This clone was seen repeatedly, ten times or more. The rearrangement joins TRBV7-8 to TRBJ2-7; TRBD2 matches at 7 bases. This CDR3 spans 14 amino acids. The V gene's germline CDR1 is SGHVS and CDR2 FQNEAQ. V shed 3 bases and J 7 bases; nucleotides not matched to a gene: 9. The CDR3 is CASSLGEGLGEQYV. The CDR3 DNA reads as TGTGCCAGCAGCTTGGGGGAGGGACTGGGAGAGCAGTACGTC.

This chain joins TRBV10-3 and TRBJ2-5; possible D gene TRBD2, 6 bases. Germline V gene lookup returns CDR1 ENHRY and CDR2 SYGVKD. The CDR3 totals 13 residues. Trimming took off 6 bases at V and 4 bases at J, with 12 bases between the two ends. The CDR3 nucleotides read TGTGCCATCAGAGACGCGGGGACAGAGACCCAGTACTTC. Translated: CAIRDAGTETQYF.

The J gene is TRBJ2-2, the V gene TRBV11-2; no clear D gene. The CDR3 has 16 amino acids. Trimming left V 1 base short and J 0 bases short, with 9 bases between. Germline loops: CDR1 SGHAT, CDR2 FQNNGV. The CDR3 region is CASSLGAPSNTGELFF. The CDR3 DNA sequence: TGTGCCAGCAGCTTAGGGGCACCATCGAACACCGGGGAGCTGTTTTTT.

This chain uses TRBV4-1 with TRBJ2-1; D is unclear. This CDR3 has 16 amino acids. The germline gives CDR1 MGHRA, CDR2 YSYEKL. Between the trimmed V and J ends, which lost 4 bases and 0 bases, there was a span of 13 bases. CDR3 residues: CASSPLDGASYNEQFF. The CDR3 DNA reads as TGCGCCAGCAGCCCCCTCGACGGAGCCTCCTACAATGAGCAGTTCTTC.

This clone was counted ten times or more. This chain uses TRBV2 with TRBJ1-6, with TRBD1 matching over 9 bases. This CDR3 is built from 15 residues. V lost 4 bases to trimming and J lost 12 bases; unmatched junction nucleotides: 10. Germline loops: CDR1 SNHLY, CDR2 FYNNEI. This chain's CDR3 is CASSGNRGRELPLHF. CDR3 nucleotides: TGTGCCAGCAGTGGGAACAGGGGGCGCGAATTACCCCTCCACTTT. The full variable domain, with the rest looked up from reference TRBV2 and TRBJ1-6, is EPEVTQTPSHQVTQMGQEVILRCVPISNHLYFYWYRQILGQKVEFLVSFYNNEISEKSEIFDDQFSVERPDGSNFTLKIRSTKLEDSAMYFCASSGNRGRELPLHFGNGTRLTVT.

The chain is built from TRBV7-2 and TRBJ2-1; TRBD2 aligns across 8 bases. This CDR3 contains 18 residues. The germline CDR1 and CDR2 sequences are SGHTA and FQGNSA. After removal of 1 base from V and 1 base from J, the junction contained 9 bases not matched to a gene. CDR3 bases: TGTGCCAGCAGCTTAGTAGGCGGCGGGGGGACTTCCTACAATGAGCAGTTCTTC. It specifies CASSLVGGGGTSYNEQFF.

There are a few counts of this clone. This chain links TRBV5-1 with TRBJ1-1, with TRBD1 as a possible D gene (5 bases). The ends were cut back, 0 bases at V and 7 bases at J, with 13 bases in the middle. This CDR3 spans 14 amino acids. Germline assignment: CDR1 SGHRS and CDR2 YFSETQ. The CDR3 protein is CASSLGQGASEAFF. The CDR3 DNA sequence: TGCGCCAGCAGCTTGGGACAAGGGGCCAGTGAAGCTTTCTTT.

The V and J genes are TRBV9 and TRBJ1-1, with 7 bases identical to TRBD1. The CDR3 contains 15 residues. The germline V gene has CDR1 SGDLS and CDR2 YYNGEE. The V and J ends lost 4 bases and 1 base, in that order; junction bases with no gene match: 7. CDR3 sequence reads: CASSPDTGANTEAFF. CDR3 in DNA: TGTGCCAGCAGCCCAGATACAGGGGCGAACACTGAAGCTTTCTTT.

In nucleotides, the CDR3 is TGTGCCAGCAGTTCTGGGACAGGGGACTCCTACGAGCAGTACGTC. Translation: CASSSGTGDSYEQYV. The chain is built from TRBV28 and TRBJ2-7, with 10 bases aligning to TRBD1. The CDR3 is made up of 15 amino acids. V lost 4 bases, J lost 0 bases, and 3 bases stayed unmatched. Germline CDR1 and CDR2: MDHEN and SYDVKM.

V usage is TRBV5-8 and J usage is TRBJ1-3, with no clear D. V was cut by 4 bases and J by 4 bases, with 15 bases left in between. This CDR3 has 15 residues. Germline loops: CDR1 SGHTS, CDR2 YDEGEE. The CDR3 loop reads CASSRDPGRGNTIYF. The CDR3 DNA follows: TGTGCCAGCAGCCGAGATCCCGGGAGGGGAAACACCATATATTTT.

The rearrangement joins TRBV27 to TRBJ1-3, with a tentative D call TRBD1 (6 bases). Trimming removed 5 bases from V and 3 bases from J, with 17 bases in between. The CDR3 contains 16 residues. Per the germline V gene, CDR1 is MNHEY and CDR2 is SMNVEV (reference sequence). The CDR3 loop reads CASSPGQPEDGNTIYF. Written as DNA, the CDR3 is TGTGCCAGCAGTCCAGGACAGCCCGAGGATGGAAACACCATATATTTT.

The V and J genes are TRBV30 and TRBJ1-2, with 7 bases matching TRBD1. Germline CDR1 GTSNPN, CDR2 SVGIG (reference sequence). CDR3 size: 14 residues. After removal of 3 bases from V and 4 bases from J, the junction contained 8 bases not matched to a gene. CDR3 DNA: TGTGCCTGGAGCCACGGGACAGACCTCTATGGCTACACCTTC. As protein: CAWSHGTDLYGYTF.

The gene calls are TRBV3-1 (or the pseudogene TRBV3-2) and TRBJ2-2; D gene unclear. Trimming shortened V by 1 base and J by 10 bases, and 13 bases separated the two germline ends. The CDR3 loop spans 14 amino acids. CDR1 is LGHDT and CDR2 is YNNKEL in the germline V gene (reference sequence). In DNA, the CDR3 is TGTGCCAGCAGCCAAGGACCCCAGGTTTTGGAGCTGTTTTTT. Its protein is CASSQGPQVLELFF.

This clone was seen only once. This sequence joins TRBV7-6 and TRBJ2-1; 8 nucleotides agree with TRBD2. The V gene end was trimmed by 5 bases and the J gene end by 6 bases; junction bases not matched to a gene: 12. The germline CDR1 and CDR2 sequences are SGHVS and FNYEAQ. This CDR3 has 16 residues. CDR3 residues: CASSAALGGGLNEQFF. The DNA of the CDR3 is TGTGCCAGCAGCGCCGCCTTGGGCGGGGGGCTCAATGAGCAGTTCTTC.

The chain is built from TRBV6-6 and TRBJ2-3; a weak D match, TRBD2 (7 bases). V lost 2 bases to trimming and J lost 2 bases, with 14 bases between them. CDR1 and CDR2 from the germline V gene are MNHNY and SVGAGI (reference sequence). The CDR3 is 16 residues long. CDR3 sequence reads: CASSYGLGGLTDTQYF. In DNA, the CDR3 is TGTGCCAGCAGTTACGGACTAGGGGGGCTCACAGATACGCAGTATTTT.

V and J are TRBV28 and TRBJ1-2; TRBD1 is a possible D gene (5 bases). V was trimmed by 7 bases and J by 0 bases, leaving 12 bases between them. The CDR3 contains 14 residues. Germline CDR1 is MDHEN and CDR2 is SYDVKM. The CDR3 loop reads CASTSTVSNYGYTF. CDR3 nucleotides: TGTGCCAGCACCTCGACAGTTTCTAACTATGGCTACACCTTC.

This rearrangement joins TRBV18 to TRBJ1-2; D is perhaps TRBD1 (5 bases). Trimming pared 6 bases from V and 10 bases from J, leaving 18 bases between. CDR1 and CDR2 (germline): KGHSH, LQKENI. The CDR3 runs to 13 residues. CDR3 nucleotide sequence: TGTGCCAGCTCGCATCGACAGACCCGTGACTACACCTTC. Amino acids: CASSHRQTRDYTF.

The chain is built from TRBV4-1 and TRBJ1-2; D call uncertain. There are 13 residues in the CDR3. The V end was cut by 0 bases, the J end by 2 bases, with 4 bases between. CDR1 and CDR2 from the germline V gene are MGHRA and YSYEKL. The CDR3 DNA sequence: TGCGCCAGCAGCCAAGAACGGAACTATGGCTACACCTTC. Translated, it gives CASSQERNYGYTF.

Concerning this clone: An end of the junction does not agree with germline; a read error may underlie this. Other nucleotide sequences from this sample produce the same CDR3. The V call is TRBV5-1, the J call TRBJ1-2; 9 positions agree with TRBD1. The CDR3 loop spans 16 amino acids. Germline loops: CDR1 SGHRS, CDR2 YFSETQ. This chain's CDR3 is CASSPGAIQGAYGYTF. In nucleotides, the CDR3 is TGTGCCAGCAGCCCTGGAGCGATACAGGGGGCCTATGGCTACACCTTC. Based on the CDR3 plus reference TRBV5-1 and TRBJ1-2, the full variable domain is KAGVTQTPRYLIKTRGQQVTLSCSPISGHRSVSWYQQTPGQGLQFLFEYFSETQRNKGNFPGRFSGRQFSNSRSEMNVSTLELGDSALYLCASSPGAIQGAYGYTFGSGTRLTVV.

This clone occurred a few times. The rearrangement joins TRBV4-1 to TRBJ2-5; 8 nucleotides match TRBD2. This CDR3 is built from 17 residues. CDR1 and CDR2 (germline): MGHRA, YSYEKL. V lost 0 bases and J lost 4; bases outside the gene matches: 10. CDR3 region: CASSQDPGGGLRETQYF. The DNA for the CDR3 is TGCGCCAGCAGCCAAGATCCCGGGGGGGGCCTCAGAGAGACCCAGTACTTC.

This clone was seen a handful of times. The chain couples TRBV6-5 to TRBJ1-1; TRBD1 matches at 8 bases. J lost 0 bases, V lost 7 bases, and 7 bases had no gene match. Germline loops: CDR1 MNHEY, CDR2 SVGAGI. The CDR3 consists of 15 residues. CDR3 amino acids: CASINRGVLNTEAFF. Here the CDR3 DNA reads TGTGCCAGCATTAACAGGGGGGTATTGAACACTGAAGCTTTCTTT.

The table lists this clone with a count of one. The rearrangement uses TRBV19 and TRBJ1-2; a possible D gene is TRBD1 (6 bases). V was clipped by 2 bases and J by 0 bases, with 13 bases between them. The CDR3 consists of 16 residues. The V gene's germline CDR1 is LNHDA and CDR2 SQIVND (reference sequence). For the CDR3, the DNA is TGTGCCAGTAGTATACTGGGGACACAAGCTAACTATGGCTACACCTTC. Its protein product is CASSILGTQANYGYTF.

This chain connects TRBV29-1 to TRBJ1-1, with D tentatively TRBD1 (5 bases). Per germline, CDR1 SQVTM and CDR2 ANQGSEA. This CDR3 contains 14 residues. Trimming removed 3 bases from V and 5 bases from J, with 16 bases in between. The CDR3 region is CSVELWVSGTEAFF. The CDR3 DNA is TGCAGCGTTGAGTTGTGGGTTTCAGGGACTGAAGCTTTCTTT.

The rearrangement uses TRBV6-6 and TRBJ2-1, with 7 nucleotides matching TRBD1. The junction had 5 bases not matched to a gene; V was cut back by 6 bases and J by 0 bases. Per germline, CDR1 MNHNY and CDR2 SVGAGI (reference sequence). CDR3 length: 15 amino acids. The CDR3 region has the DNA TGTGCCAGCAGCCTACAGGGGTCCTCCTACAATGAGCAGTTCTTC. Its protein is CASSLQGSSYNEQFF.

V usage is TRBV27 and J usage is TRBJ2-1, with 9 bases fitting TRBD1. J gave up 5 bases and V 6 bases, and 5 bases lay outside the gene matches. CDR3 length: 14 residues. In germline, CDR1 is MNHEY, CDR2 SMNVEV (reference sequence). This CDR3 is CASRRGQGNNEQFF. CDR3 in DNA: TGTGCCAGCAGGCGGGGACAGGGTAACAATGAGCAGTTCTTC.

CDR3 sequence: CASGLETGAPGANVLTF. The CDR3 DNA sequence: TGTGCTAGTGGTTTGGAGACAGGGGCCCCTGGGGCCAACGTCCTGACTTTC. This sequence joins TRBV12-5 and TRBJ2-6, with 8 bases that match TRBD1. V was clipped by 1 base and J by 2 bases; unmatched bases: 4. The CDR3 loop spans 17 amino acids. Germline-derived CDR1 and CDR2 are LGHNT and FRNRAP. Combining the CDR3 with reference TRBV12-5 and TRBJ2-6 gives the whole variable domain DARVTQTPRHKVTEMGQEVTMRCQPILGHNTVFWYRQTMMQGLELLAYFRNRAPLDDSGMPKDRFSAEMPDATLATLKIQPSEPRDSAVYFCASGLETGAPGANVLTFGAGSRLTVL.

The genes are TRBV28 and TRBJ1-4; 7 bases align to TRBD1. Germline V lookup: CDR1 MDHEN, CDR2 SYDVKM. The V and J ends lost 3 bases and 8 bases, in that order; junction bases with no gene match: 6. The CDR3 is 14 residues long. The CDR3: CASSLRQGDEKLFF. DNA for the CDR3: TGTGCCAGCAGTTTGCGGCAGGGGGACGAAAAACTGTTTTTT.

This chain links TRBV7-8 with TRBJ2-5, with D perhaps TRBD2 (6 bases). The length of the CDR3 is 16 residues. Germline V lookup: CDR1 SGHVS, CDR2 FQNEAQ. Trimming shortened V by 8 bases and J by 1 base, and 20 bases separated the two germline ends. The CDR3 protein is CASRAPTLGGQETQYF. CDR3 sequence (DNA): TGTGCCAGCCGCGCCCCCACCTTGGGGGGCCAAGAGACCCAGTACTTC.